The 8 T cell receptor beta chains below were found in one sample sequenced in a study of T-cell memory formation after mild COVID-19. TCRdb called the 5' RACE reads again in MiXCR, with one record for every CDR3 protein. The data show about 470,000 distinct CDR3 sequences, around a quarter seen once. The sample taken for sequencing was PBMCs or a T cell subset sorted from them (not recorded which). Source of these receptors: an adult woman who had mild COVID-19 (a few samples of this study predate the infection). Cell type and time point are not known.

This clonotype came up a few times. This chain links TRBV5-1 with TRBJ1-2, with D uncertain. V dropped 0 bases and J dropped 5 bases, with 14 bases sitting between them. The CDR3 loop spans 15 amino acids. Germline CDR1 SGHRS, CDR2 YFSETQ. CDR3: CASSLATTDGYGYTF. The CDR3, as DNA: TGCGCCAGCAGCTTGGCTACCACGGACGGATATGGCTACACCTTC.

CDR3 protein: CASSYDRRRATSNEKLFF. The CDR3 DNA sequence: TGTGCCAGCAGCTACGACAGGAGACGGGCAACATCTAATGAAAAACTGTTTTTT. The chain recombines TRBV6-6 with TRBJ1-4; the D gene is possibly TRBD1 (6 bases). The V and J ends lost 6 bases and 3 bases respectively, with 23 bases between them. The germline CDR1 and CDR2 sequences are MNHNY and SVGAGI (reference sequence). The CDR3 has 18 amino acids.

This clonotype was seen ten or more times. The CDR3 here is CATSETGGFIQYF. The DNA for the CDR3 is TGTGCCACCAGTGAAACAGGGGGCTTCATTCAGTACTTC. This chain links TRBV24-1 with TRBJ2-4, with 9 bases matching TRBD1. J gave up 9 bases and V 4 bases, and 3 bases lay outside the gene matches. CDR3 length: 13 residues. Per the germline V gene, CDR1 is KGHDR and CDR2 is SFDVKD.

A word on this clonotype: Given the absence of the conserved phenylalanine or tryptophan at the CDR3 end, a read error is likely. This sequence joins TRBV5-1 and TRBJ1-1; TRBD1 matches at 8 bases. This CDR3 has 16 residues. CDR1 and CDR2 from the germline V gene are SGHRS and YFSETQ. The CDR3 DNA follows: TGCGCCAGCAGCACTGGGACAGGAGATACGAACGCTGAAGCTTTCCTT. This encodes CASSTGTGDTNAEAFL.

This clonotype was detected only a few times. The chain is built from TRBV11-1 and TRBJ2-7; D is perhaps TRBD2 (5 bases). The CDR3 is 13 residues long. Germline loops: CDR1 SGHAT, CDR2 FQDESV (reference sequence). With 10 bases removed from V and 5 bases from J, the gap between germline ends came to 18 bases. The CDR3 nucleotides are TGTGCCACCAAAGGGAGAATGGCCCACGAGCAGTACTTC. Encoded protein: CATKGRMAHEQYF.

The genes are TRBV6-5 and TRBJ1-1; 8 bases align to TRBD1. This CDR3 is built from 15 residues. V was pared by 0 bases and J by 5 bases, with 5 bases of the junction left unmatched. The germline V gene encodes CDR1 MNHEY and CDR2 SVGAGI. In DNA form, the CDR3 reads TGTGCCAGCAGTTACTCCCGGACAGGGTATACTGAAGCTTTCTTT. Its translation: CASSYSRTGYTEAFF.

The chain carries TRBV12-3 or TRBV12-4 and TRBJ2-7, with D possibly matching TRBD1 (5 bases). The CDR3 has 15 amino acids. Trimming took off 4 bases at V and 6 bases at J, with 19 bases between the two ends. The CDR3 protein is CASSSDSFPLLEQYF. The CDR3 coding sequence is TGTGCCAGCAGTTCTGACAGTTTTCCCCTCCTCGAGCAGTACTTC.

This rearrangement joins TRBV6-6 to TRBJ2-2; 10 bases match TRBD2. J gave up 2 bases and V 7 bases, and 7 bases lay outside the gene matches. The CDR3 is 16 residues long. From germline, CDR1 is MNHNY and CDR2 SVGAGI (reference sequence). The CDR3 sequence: CASTPLAGGNTGELFF. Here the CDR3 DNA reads TGTGCCAGCACCCCCTTAGCGGGGGGAAACACCGGGGAGCTGTTTTTT.